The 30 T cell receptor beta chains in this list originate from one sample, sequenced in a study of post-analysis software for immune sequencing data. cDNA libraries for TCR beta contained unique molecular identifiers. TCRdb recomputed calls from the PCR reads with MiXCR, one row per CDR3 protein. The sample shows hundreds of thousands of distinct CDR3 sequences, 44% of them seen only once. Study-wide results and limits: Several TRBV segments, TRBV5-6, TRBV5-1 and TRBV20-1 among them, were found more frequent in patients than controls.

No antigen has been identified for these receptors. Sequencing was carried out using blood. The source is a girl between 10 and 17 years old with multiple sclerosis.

DNA for the CDR3: TGCGCCAGCAGTGGGGACGGATTAGCCAAAAACATTCAGTACTTC. This codes for CASSGDGLAKNIQYF. The chain uses TRBV5-1 and TRBJ2-4; D is perhaps TRBD1 or TRBD2 (5 bases each). The V and J ends lost 5 bases and 0 bases respectively, with 12 bases between them. From germline, CDR1 is SGHRS and CDR2 YFSETQ. This CDR3 contains 15 residues.

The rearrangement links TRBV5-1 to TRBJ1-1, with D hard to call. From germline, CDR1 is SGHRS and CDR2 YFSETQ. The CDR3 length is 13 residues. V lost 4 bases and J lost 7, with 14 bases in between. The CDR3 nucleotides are TGCGCCAGCAGCCTGACTCCCGCTCTTGAAGCTTTCTTT. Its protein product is CASSLTPALEAFF. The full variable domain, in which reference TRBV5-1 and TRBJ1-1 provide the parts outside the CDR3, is KAGVTQTPRYLIKTRGQQVTLSCSPISGHRSVSWYQQTPGQGLQFLFEYFSETQRNKGNFPGRFSGRQFSNSRSEMNVSTLELGDSALYLCASSLTPALEAFFGQGTRLTVV.

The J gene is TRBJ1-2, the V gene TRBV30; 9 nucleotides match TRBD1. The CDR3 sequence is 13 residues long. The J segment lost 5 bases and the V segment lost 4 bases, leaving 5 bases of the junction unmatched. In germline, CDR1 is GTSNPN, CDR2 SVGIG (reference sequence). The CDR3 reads CAWIFGTGYGYTF. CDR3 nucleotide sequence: TGTGCCTGGATATTCGGGACAGGGTATGGCTACACCTTC.

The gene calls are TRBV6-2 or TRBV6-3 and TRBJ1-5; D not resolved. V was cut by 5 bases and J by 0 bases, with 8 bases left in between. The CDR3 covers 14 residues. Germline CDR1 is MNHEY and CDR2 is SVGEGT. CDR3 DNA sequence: TGTGCCAGCAGTGCCACAAGTAGCAATCAGCCCCAGCATTTT. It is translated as CASSATSSNQPQHF.

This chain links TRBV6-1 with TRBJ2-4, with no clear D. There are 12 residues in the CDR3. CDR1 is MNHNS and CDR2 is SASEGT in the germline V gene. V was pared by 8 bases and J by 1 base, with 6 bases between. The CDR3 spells CASCPAKNIQYF. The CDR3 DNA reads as TGTGCCAGCTGCCCGGCCAAAAACATTCAGTACTTC.

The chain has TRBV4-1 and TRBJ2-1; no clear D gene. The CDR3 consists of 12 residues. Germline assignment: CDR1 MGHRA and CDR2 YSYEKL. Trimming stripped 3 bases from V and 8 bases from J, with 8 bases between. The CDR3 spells CASSHPAYEQFF. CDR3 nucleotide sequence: TGCGCCAGCAGCCACCCCGCATATGAGCAGTTCTTC.

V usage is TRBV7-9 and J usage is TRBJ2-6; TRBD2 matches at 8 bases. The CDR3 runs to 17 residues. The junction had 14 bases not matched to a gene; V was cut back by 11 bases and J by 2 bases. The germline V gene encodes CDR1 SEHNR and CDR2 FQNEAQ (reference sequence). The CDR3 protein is CAGGQEAGATGANVLTF. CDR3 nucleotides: TGTGCCGGGGGTCAGGAAGCGGGAGCTACTGGGGCCAACGTCCTGACTTTC. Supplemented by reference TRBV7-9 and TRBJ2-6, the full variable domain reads DTGVSQNPRHKITKRGQNVTFRCDPISEHNRLYWYRQTLGQGPEFLTYFQNEAQLEKSRLLSDRFSAERPKGSFSTLEIQRTEQGDSAMYLCAGGQEAGATGANVLTFGAGSRLTVL.

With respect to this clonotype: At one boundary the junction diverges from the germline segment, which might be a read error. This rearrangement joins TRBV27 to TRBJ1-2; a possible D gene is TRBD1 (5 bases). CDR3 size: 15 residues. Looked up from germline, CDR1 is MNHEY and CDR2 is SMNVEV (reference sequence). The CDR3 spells CASSPGPTRNYGYTF. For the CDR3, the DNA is TGTGCAAGCAGTCCGGGGCCTACACGTAACTATGGCTACACCTTC.

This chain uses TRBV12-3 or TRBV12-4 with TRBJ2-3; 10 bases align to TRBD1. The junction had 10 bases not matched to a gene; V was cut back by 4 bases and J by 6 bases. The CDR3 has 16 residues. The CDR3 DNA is TGTGCCAGCAGTTGGACCGGGACAGGGGACGAGGATACGCAGTATTTT. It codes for CASSWTGTGDEDTQYF.

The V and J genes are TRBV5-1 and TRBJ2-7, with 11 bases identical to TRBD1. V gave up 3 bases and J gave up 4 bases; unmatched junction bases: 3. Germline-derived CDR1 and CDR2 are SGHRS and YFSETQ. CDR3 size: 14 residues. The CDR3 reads CASSWTGGKYEQYF. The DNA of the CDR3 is TGCGCCAGCAGCTGGACAGGGGGCAAGTACGAGCAGTACTTC.

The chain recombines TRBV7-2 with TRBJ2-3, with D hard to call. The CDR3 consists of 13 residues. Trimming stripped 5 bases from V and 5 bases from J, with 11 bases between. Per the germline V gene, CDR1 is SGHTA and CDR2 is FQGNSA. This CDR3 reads CASSVQTRDTQYF. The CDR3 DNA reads TGTGCCAGCAGCGTACAGACCCGAGATACGCAGTATTTT. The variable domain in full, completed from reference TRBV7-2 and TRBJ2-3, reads GAGVSQSPSNKVTEKGKDVELRCDPISGHTALYWYRQSLGQGLEFLIYFQGNSAPDKSGLPSDRFSAERTGGSVSTLTIQRTQQEDSAVYLCASSVQTRDTQYFGPGTRLTVL.

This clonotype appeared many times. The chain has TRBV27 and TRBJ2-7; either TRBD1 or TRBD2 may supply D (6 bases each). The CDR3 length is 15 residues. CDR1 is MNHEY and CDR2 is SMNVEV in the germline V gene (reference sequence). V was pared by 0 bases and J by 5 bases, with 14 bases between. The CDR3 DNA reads TGTGCCAGCAGTTTATCGGGGGGCAGTCCCCACGAGCAGTACTTC. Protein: CASSLSGGSPHEQYF.

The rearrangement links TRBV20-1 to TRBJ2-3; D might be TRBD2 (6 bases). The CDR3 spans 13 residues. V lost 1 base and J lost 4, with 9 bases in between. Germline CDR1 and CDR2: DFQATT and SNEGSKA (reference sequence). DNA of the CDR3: TGCAGTGCTAGAGGGGGGGTGGCAGATACGCAGTATTTT. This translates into CSARGGVADTQYF.

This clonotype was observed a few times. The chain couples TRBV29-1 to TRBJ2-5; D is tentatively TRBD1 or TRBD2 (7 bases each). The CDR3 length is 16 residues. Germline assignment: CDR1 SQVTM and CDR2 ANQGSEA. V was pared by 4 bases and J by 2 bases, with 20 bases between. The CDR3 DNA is TGCAGCGTTGTCCCCAGGGGGGGCGGATTACAAGAGACCCAGTACTTC. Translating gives CSVVPRGGGLQETQYF.

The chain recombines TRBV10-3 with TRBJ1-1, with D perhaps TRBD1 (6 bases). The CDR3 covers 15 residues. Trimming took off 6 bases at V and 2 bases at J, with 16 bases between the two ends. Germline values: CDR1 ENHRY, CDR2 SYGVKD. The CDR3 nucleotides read TGTGCCATCAGAGCAAGCTGGACAGCTAACACTGAAGCTTTCTTT. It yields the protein CAIRASWTANTEAFF.

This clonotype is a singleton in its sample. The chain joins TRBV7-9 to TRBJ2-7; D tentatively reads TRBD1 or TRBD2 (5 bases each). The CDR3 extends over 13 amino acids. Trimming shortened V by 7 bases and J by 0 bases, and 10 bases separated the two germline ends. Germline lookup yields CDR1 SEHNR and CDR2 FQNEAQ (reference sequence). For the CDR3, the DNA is TGTGCCAGCAACCTGGGACCCTCCTACGAGCAGTACTTC. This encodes CASNLGPSYEQYF.

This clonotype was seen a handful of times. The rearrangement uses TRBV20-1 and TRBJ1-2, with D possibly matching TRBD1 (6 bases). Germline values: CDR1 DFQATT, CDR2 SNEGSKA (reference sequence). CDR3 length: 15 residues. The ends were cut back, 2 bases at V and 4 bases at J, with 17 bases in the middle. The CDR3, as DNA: TGCAGTGCTAGACCAACCGGGACAAACCTCTATGGCTACACCTTC. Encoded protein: CSARPTGTNLYGYTF.

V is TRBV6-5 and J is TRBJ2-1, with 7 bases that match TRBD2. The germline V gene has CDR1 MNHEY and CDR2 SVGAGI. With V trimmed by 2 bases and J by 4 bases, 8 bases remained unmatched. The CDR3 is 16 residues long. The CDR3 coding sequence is TGTGCCAGCAGTTACCGTGGGCTAGCGGCTTACAATGAGCAGTTCTTC. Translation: CASSYRGLAAYNEQFF.

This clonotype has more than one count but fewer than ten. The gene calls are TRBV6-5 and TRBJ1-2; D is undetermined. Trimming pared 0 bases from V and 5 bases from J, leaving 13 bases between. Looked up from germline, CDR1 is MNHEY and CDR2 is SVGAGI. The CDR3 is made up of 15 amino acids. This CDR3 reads CASSYSDRGVYGYTF. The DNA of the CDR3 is TGTGCCAGCAGTTACTCGGATCGAGGTGTTTATGGCTACACCTTC.

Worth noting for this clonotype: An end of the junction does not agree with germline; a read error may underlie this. The CDR3 is CASSPRQGATADAQYF. The CDR3 nucleotides read TGTGCCAGCAGTCCAAGACAGGGGGCGACGGCAGATGCGCAGTATTTT. This chain connects TRBV12-3 or TRBV12-4 to TRBJ2-3; 10 bases fit TRBD1. This CDR3 contains 16 residues.

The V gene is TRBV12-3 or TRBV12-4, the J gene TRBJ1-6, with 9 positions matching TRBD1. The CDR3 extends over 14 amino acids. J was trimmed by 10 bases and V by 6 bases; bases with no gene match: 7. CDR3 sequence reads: CASSLGTGLSPLHF. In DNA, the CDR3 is TGTGCCAGCAGCCTGGGGACAGGGCTCTCACCCCTCCACTTT.

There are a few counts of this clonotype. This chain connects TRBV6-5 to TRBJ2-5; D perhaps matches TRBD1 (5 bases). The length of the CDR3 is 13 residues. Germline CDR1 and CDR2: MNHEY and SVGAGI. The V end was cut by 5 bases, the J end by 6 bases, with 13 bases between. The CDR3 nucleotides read TGTGCCAGCAGTCTTCAGGGATACAAGACCCAGTACTTC. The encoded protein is CASSLQGYKTQYF.

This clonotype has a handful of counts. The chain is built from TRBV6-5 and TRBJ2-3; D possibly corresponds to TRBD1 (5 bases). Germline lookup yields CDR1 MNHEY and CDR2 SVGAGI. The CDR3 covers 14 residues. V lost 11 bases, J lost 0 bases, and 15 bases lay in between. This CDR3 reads CAVREGASTDTQYF. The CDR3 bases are TGTGCCGTCAGGGAAGGGGCGAGCACAGATACGCAGTATTTT.

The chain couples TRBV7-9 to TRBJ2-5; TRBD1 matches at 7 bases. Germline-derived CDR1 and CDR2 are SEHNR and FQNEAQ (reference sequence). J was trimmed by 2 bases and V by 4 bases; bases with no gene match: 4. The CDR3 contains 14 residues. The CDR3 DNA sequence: TGTGCCAGCAGCTCAGGACAGGAACAAGAGACCCAGTACTTC. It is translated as CASSSGQEQETQYF.

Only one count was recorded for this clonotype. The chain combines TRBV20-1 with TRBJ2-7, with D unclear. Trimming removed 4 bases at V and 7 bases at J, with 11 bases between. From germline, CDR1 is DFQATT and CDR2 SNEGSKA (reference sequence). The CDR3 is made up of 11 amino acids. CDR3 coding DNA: TGCAGTGCTACCGCACTGGATGAGCAGTACTTC. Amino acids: CSATALDEQYF.

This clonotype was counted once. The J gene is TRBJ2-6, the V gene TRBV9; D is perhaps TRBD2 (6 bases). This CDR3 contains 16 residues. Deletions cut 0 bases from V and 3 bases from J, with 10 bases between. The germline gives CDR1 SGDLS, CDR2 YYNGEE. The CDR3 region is CASSVVMGGGANVLTF. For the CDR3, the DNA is TGTGCCAGCAGCGTAGTTATGGGAGGTGGGGCCAACGTCCTGACTTTC.

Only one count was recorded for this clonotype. The CDR3, as DNA: TGTGCCAGCAGCTCTACACAGCGCCCGTTCAATGAGCAGTTCTTC. As protein: CASSSTQRPFNEQFF. The V call is TRBV7-2, the J call TRBJ2-1, with D unresolved. The CDR3 totals 15 residues. The V gene's germline CDR1 is SGHTA and CDR2 FQGNSA. V lost 4 bases and J 6 bases, leaving 16 bases between the germline ends.

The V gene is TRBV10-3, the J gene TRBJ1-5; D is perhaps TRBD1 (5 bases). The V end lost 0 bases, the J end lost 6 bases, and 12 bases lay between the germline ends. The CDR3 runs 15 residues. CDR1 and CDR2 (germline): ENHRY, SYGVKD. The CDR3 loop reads CAISESTVVSQPQHF. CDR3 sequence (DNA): TGTGCCATCAGTGAGTCGACAGTTGTTAGTCAGCCCCAGCATTTT.

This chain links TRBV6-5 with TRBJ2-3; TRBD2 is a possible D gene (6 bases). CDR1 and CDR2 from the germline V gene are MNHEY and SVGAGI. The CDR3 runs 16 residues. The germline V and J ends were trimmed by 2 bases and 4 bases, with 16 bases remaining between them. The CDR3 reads CASSYDNGRRSDTQYF. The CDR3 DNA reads TGTGCCAGCAGTTACGATAACGGGAGAAGATCAGATACGCAGTATTTT.

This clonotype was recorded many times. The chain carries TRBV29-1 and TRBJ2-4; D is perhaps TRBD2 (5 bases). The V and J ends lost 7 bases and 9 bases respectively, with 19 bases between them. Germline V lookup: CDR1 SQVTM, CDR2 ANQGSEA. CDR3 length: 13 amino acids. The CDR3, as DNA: TGCAGCGCTGGACTTCCACCAGAGGGCATTCAGTACTTC. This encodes CSAGLPPEGIQYF.